This T cell receptor beta chain was profiled in a study of blood T cell repertoires in COVID-19. For the study at large: COVID-19 samples, acute and convalescent, were from the United States, Italy and Spain. PBMCs, B-cell-depleted T cells, or T cells provided the cDNA or gDNA that made up the material.

V lost 8 bases to trimming and J lost 1 base, with 8 bases between them. The CDR3 extends over 12 amino acids. Germline V gene lookup returns CDR1 SNHLY and CDR2 FYNNEI. As originally analysed: Estimates of nucleated cell counts were drawn from the amplification of reference gene primers. TCRdb keeps only in-frame clones here, not all; method: immunoSEQ multiplex PCR. That table gives V, J and clone size, and the DNA gave D and trimming. The table records more than 50,000 clones, about four fifths of them present only once. The clonotype comes from a woman in her fifties or sixties with acute or convalescent COVID-19. This chain uses TRBV2 with TRBJ1-1, with D possibly being TRBD1 (5 bases). The sample comprised peripheral blood. The CDR3 region has the DNA TGTGCCAGCCTACAGGAGAACACTGAAGCTTTCTTT. As protein: CASLQENTEAFF.